This T cell receptor (beta chain) was observed in a study of metastatic and nonmetastatic thyroid tumors. Study-wide background: Repertoires were compared across blood and tumor or nodule tissue from malignant and benign thyroid patients.

Thyroid surgery took place with no prior treatment in any patient. TCRdb reanalyzed the PCR reads via MiXCR. Of some 25,000 clones listed, over 20% are singletons. This clone occurred a few times. Sequenced sample: blood. This TCR was recovered from a female donor with papillary thyroid cancer or a benign thyroid nodule (not recorded which). Some clones in this sample may be carry-over from other donors' samples.

The CDR3 spells CASSPRQAPNSPLHF. CDR3 nucleotides: TGTGCCAGCAGCCCGAGACAGGCTCCTAATTCACCCCTCCACTTT. The chain couples TRBV6-1 to TRBJ1-6, with D possibly TRBD1 on 6 matching bases. V lost 6 bases, J lost 6 bases, and 15 bases lay in between. The CDR3 is 15 residues long. Germline V gene data show CDR1 as MNHNS and CDR2 as SASEGT.